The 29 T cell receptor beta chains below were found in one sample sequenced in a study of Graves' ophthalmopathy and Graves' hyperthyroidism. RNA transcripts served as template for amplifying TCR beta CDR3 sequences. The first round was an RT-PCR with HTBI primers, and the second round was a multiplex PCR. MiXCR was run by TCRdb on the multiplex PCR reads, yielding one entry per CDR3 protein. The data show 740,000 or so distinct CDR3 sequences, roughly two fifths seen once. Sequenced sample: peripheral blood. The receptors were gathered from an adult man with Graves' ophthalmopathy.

The CDR3 nucleotides are TGTGCCAGCAGTTCTGACAGGGGAGGGCTCGACGAGCAGTACTTC. Translation: CASSSDRGGLDEQYF. The rearrangement joins TRBV5-5 to TRBJ2-7; weak D call: TRBD1 (8 bases). The CDR3 is made up of 15 amino acids. Trimming stripped 5 bases from V and 5 bases from J, with 20 bases between. The germline CDR1 and CDR2 sequences are SGHKS and YYEKEE (reference sequence).

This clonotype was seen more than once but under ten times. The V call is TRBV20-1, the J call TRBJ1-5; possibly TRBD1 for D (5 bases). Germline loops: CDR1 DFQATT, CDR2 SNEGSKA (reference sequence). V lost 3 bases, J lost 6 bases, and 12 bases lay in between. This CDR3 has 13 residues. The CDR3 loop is CSASVGPRQPQHF. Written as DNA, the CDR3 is TGCAGTGCTAGTGTGGGGCCGCGTCAGCCCCAGCATTTT.

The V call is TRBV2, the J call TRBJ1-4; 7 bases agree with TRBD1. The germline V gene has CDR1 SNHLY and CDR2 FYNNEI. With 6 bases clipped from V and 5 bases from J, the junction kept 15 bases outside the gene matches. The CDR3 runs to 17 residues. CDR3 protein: CASSLTNLQGPNEKLFF. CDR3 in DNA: TGTGCCAGCAGCTTAACGAACCTACAGGGGCCAAATGAAAAACTGTTTTTT.

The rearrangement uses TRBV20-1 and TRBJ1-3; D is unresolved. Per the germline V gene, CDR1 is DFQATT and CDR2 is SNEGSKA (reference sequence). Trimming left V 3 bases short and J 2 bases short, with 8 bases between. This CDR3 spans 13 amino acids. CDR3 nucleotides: TGCAGTGCTAGGGAGGGTACTGGAAACACCATATATTTT. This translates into CSAREGTGNTIYF.

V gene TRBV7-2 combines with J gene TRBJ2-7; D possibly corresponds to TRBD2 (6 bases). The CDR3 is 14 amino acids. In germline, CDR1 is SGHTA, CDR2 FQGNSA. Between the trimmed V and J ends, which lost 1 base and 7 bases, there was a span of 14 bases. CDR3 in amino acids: CASSLDFEGGEQYF. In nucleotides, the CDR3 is TGTGCCAGCAGCTTAGATTTTGAGGGAGGTGAGCAGTACTTC.

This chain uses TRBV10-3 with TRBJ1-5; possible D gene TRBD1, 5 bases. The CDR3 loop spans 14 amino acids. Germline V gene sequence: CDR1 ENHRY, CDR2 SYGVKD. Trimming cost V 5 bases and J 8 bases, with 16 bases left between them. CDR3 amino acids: CAISTGPGREPQHF. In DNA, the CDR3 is TGTGCCATCAGTACAGGTCCGGGGCGGGAGCCCCAGCATTTT.

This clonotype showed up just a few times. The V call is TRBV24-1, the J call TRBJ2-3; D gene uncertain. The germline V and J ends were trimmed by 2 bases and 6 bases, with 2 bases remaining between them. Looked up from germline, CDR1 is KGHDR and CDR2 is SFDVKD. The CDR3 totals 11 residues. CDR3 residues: CATSDSDTQYF. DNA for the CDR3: TGTGCCACCAGTGATTCGGATACGCAGTATTTT.

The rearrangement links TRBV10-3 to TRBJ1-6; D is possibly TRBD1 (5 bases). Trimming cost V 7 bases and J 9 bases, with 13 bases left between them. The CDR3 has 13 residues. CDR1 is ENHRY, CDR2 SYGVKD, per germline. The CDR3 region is CAITGTLGSPLHF. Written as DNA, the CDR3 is TGTGCCATCACTGGGACGTTGGGTTCACCCCTCCACTTT.

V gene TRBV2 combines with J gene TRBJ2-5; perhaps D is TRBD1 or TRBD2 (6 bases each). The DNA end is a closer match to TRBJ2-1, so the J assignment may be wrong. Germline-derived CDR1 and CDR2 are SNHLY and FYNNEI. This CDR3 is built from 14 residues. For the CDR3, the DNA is TGTGCCAGCAGTTTGAGGGGGGCTGGCGAGGAGCAGTTCTTC. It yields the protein CASSLRGAGEEQFF.

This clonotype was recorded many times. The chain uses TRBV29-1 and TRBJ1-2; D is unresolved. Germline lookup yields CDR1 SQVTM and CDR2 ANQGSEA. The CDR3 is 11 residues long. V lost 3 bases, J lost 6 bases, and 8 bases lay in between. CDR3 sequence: CSVEFGNGYTF. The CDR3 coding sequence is TGCAGCGTTGAGTTTGGGAATGGCTACACCTTC.

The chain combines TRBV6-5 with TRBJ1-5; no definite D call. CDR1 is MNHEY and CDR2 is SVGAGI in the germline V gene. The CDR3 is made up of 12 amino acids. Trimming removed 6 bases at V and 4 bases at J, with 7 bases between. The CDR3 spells CASRQKNQPQHF. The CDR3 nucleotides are TGTGCCAGCAGACAGAAGAATCAGCCCCAGCATTTT.

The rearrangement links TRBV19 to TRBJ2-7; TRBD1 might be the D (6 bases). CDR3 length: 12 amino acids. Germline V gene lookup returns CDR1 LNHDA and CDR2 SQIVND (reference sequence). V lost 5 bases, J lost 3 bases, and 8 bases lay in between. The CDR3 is CASSQGFYEQYF. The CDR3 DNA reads TGTGCCAGTAGTCAGGGGTTCTACGAGCAGTACTTC.

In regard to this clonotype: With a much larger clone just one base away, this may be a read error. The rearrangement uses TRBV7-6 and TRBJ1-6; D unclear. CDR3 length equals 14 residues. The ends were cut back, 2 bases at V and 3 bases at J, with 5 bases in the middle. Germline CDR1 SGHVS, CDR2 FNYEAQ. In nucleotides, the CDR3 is TGTGCCAGCAGCTTACGGAACTATAATTCACCCCTCCACTTT. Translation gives CASSLRNYNSPLHF.

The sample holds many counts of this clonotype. The DNA for the CDR3 is TGTGCCAGCAGCTTTGGCGGGAGCTCCTATAATTCACCCCTCCACTTT. This gives the protein CASSFGGSSYNSPLHF. The chain is built from TRBV7-2 and TRBJ1-6, with no clear D. Germline CDR1 and CDR2: SGHTA and FQGNSA. V shed 3 bases and J shed 0 bases, with 9 bases lying between them. The CDR3 covers 16 residues.

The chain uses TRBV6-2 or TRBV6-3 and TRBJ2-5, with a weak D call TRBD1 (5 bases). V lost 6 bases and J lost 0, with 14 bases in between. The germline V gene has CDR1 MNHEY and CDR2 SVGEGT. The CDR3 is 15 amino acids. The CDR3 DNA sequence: TGTGCCAGCAGCACCCGACAGTTGTACCAAGAGACCCAGTACTTC. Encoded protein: CASSTRQLYQETQYF.

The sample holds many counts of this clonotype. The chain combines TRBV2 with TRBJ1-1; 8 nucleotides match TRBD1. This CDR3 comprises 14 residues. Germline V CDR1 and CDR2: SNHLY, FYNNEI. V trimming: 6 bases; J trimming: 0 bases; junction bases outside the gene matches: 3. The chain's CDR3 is CASRDRALNTEAFF. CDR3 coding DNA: TGTGCCAGCAGGGACAGGGCCTTGAACACTGAAGCTTTCTTT.

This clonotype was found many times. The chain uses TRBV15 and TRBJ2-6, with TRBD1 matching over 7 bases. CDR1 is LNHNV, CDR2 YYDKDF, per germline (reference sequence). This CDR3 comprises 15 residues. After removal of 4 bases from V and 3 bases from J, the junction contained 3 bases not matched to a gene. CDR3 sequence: CATSKNRGGANVLTF. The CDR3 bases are TGTGCCACCAGCAAAAACAGGGGTGGGGCCAACGTCCTGACTTTC.

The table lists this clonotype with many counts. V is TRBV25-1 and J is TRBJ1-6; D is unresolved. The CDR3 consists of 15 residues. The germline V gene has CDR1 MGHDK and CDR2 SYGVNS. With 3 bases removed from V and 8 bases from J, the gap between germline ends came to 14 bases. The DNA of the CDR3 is TGTGCCAGCAGTGACCTAACGAGCCCGGATTCACCCCTCCACTTT. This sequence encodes CASSDLTSPDSPLHF.

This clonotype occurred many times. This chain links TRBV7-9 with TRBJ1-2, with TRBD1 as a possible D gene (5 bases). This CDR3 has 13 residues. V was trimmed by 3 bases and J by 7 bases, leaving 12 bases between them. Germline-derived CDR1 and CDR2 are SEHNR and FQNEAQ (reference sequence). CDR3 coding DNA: TGTGCCAGCAGCTTTACCCAGGGAGCTGGCTACACCTTC. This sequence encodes CASSFTQGAGYTF.

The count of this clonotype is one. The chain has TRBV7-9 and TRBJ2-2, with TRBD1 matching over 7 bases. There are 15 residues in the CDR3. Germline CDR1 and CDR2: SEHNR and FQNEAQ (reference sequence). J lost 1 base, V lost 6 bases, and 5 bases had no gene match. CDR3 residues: CASSFQGVNTGELFF. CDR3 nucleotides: TGTGCCAGCAGTTTCCAGGGGGTGAACACCGGGGAGCTGTTTTTT.

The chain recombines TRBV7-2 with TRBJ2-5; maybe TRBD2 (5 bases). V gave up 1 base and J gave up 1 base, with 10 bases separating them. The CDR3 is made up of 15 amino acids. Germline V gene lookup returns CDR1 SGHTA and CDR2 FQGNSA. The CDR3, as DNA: TGTGCCAGCAGCTTAGAAGGAGGCTCCCAAGAGACCCAGTACTTC. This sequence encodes CASSLEGGSQETQYF.

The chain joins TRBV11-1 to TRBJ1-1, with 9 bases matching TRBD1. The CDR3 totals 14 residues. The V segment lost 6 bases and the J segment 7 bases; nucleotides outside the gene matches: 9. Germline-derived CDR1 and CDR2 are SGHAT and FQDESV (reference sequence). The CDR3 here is CASRSTGGEGEAFF. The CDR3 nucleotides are TGTGCCAGCAGATCAACAGGGGGCGAGGGTGAAGCTTTCTTT.

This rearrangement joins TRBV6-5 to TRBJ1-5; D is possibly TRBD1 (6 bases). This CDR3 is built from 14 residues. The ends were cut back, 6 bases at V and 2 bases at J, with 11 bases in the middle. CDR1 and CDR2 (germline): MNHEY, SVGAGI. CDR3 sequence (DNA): TGTGCCAGCAGATACAGGGACGGCAATCAGCCCCAGCATTTT. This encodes CASRYRDGNQPQHF.

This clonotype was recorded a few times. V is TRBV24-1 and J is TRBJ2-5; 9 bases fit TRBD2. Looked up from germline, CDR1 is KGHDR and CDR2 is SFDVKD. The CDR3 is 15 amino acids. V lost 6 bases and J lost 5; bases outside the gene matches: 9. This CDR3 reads CATSTISGGEETQYF. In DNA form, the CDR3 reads TGTGCCACCAGTACAATTAGCGGGGGTGAGGAGACCCAGTACTTC.

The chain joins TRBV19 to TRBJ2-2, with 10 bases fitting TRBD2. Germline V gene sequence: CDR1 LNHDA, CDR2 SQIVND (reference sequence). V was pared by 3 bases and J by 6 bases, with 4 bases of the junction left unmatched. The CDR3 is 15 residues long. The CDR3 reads CASSILAGEPGELFF. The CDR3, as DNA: TGTGCCAGTAGTATTCTAGCGGGAGAGCCCGGGGAGCTGTTTTTT.

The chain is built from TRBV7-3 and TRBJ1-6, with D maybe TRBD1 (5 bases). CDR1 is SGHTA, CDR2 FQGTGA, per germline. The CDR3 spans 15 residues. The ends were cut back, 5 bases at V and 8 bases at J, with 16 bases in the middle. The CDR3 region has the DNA TGTGCCAGCAGCGTCTCCGGTGGGGCCGATTCACCCCTCCACTTT. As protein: CASSVSGGADSPLHF.

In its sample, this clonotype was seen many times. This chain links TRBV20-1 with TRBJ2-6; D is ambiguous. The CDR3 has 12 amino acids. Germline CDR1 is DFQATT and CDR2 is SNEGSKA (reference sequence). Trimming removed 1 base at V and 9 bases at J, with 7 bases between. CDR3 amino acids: CSARVFGNVLTF. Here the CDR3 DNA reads TGCAGTGCTAGAGTCTTCGGCAACGTCCTGACTTTC.

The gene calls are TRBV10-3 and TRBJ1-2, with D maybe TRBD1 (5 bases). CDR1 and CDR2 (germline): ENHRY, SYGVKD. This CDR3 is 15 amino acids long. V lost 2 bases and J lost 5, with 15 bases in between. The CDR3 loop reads CAISEVGQGLYGYTF. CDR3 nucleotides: TGTGCCATCAGTGAGGTTGGTCAGGGCCTATATGGCTACACCTTC.

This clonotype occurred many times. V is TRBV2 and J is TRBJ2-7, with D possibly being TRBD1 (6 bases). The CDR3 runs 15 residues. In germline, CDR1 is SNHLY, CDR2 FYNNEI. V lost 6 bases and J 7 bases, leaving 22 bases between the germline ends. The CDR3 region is CASRAYRDTDEEQYF. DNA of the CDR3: TGTGCCAGCAGGGCGTACCGGGACACTGATGAAGAGCAGTACTTC. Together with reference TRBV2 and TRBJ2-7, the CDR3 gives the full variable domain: EPEVTQTPSHQVTQMGQEVILRCVPISNHLYFYWYRQILGQKVEFLVSFYNNEISEKSEIFDDQFSVERPDGSNFTLKIRSTKLEDSAMYFCASRAYRDTDEEQYFGPGTRLTVT.